This is a list of T cell receptor beta chains from one sample in a study of blood T cell repertoires in COVID-19. Libraries were prepared by immunoSEQ multiplex PCR; TCRdb keeps only in-frame clonotypes and omits some of them. The table has a few hundred thousand clones, 65% to 90% seen once; the top ten hold around 9.3%. Specimen: PBMCs or T cells enriched from blood (not recorded which). Every receptor here comes from a woman between 18 and 29 years old who had recovered from COVID-19. The conserved cysteine and the conserved F or W are not part of the CDR3 here.

V	J	CDR3
TRBV9	TRBJ2-7	ASSGPGQGYEQY
TRBV6-5	TRBJ1-1	ASSRRDSYAF
TRBV4-1	TRBJ2-1	ASSPSALANEQF
TRBV7-9	TRBJ2-1	ASSPGNGI
TRBV11-3	TRBJ2-2	ASSQGAGELF
TRBV5-1	TRBJ2-5	ASMLTGGVETQY
TRBV28	TRBJ1-2	ASSLSGRGGHYGYT
TRBV7-3	TRBJ2-3	ASRLSRGVAGVPDTQY
TRBV27	TRBJ2-6	ASSLGGEPGANVLT
TRBV7-2	TRBJ2-3	ASSVRASGGHTDTQY
TRBV11-1	TRBJ2-1	ASSPLSGRDHNEQF
TRBV14	TRBJ2-5	VSGKEETQY
TRBV14	TRBJ1-3	ASSLTGELSGNTIY
TRBV5-1	TRBJ2-1	ASSLGSYNEQF
TRBV6-5	TRBJ1-2	ASSPPTGTIYGYT
TRBV29-1	TRBJ1-1	SVIQGDRTEAF
TRBV29-1	TRBJ2-7	SAEGTEFYEQY
TRBV28	TRBJ1-2	ASRVQGNPYGYT
TRBV30	TRBJ1-3	AWDQGGNTIY
TRBV9	TRBJ2-3	ASSVAPSSGGTDTQY
TRBV7-9	TRBJ1-1	ASSFGGLTEAF
TRBV7-9	TRBJ2-1	ASSLAHSGSENEQF
TRBV4-1	TRBJ1-2	ASSQTTGREGGYT
TRBV11-2	TRBJ2-1	ASSSSSSPYYNEQF
TRBV9	TRBJ2-3	ASSAGTSGGLSTDTQY
TRBV3-1/TRBV3-2	TRBJ2-7	ASSHYKGQLYEQY
TRBV6-5	TRBJ1-2	ASSYTYPGTGTIYT
TRBV6-6	TRBJ2-7	ASSYDRDRHSYEQY
TRBV27	TRBJ1-2	ASSLGQGYGYT
TRBV3-1/TRBV3-2	TRBJ1-1	ASSQARGTEAF
TRBV7-2	TRBJ2-2	ASSLHPRGSGELF
TRBV19	TRBJ1-1	ASSISRDNTEAF
TRBV24-1	TRBJ2-2	ATSDRYGNGELF
TRBV18	TRBJ1-1	ASSPYTSGDTEAF
TRBV5-1	TRBJ2-3	ASSLSVTGTDTQY
TRBV12-3/TRBV12-4	TRBJ1-2	ASSLYYEGYT
TRBV27	TRBJ1-2	ASSPQGDGYT
TRBV5-1	TRBJ1-2	ASSFDYRGPSVGYT
TRBV19	TRBJ1-5	ASDRGGSNQPQH
TRBV11-2	TRBJ2-5	ASSAGGWGGGETQY
TRBV5-4	TRBJ1-2	ASSSLGGTNYGYT
TRBV2	TRBJ1-6	AGQDSYNSPLH
TRBV13	TRBJ1-1	ASSPTGNTEAF
TRBV24-1	TRBJ2-1	ATSDTGTSGIRNEQF
TRBV7-2	TRBJ2-7	ASTRGAYEQY
TRBV30	TRBJ1-2	AWSPQGAYGYT
TRBV9	TRBJ2-2	ASSARGAGELF
TRBV3-1/TRBV3-2	TRBJ1-5	ASSLTSNQPQH
TRBV4-2	TRBJ1-1	ASSQEDKYTEAF
TRBV27	TRBJ1-2	ASSLIGNQGYGYT
TRBV19	TRBJ1-1	ASSVTGVMNTEAF
TRBV11-2	TRBJ2-7	ASSLTTGGYYEQY
TRBV6-9	TRBJ2-3	ASSSDSPCSTDTQY
TRBV5-1	TRBJ1-3	ASSLGQLSAGNTIY
TRBV5-6	TRBJ1-1	ASREGSNTEAF